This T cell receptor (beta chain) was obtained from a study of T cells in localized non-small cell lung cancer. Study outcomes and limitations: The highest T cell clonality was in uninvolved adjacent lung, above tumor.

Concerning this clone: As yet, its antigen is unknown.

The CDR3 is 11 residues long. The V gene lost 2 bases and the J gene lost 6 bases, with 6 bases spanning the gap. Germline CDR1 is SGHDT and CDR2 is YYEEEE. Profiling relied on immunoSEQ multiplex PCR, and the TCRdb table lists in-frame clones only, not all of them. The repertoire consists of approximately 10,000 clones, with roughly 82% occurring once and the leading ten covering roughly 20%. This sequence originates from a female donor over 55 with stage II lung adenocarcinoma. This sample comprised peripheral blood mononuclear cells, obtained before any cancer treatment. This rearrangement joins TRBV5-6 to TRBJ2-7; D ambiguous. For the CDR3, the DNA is TGTGCCAGCAGCTTCAGCTCCGAGCAGTACTTC. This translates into CASSFSSEQYF.